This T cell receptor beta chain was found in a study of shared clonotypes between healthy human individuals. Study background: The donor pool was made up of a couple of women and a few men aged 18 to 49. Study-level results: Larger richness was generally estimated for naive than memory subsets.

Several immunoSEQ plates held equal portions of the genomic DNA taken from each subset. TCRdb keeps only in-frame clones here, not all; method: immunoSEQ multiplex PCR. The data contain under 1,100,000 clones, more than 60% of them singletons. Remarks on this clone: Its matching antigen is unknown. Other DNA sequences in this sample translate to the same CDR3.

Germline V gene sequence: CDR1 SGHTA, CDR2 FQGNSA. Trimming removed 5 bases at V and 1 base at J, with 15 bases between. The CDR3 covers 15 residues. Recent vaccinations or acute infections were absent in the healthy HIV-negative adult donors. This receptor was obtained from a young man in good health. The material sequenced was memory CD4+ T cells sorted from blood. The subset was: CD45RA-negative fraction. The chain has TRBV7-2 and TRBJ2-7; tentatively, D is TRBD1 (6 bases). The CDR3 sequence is CASSLDSTSSYEQYF. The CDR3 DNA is TGTGCCAGCAGCCTGGACAGCACTTCTTCCTACGAGCAGTACTTC.